Reported below is one T cell receptor (beta chain). This clone was detected only a few times. It lacks a known antigen. Within one base of it there is no much larger clone, and no base qualities were kept. The data originate from a study of cytomegalovirus exposure and HLA in healthy donors (dated by TCRdb to 2016 to 2017). At the level of the whole study: A later analysis indicated that the 130 or so validation repertoires were generated on the platform also employed for the 720 or so repertoires of the first cohort. The study was designed to test whether signatures of past pathogen exposure could be identified by cataloging public T cell receptors. Besides the first cohort of 500 to 700 subjects, a separate validation cohort made up of 90 to 150 different subjects was used. To predict cytomegalovirus infection status, the study brought together high-throughput TCR immunosequencing, statistical association of individual TCRs with disease status, and machine learning.

Overall study results and their limits: While some public TCRs were present in many individuals, most TCR sequences turned up only very rarely across donors. In both the original and validation cohorts, the classifier was reported to diagnose cytomegalovirus status with high specificity and sensitivity. In the study, about 150 TCR beta chains were listed as associated with cytomegalovirus. The authors suggested that the approach could potentially be generalized to other disease states and immunological phenotypes. A later analysis found that TCRs clustered in the first cohort also tended to co-occur in the roughly 120 validation repertoires, with more than 90% of cluster scores above 0. In vitro tests confirmed that a few of the cytomegalovirus-associated TCR beta chains recognize cytomegalovirus antigens. All 120 or so repertoires were used to score co-occurrence in the validation cohort in a later analysis, because that analysis had no HLA typing for the cohort.

The donors were included in the validation cohort of some 120 subjects, a group kept apart from the roughly 680-subject first cohort. Receptor amplification or capture employed the immunoSEQ multiplex PCR assay. The paper's data handling went like this. A statistical classification framework was built to diagnose cytomegalovirus status from the catalog of TCR beta chain sequences. TCRdb retrieved this table from immuneACCESS and kept in-frame rearrangements only. Not all clones are present; in checked studies, unresolved V genes account for under half, and no reason is known for the remainder. D and trimming come from the DNA, and the V and J calls and clone size come from that table. The sample table lists about 140,000 clones, roughly nine tenths of them with a count of one. In total, the top ten clones hold just under 3% of the sample. Sequenced material: PBMCs. This TCR came from a man younger than 35 in good health and CMV-seronegative.

The CDR3 amino acid sequence is: CASSLELAGQTQYF. The base sequence is TGTGCCAGCAGCCTAGAACTAGCTGGGCAGACCCAGTACTTC. The chain is encoded by TRBV7-2 joined to TRBJ2-5; the best D guess is TRBD2, with 6 bases matching. The germline ends are 16 bases apart after V is trimmed by 5 bases and J by 6 bases. The germline V gene yields SGHTA for CDR1 and FQGNSA for CDR2. The CDR3 sequence holds 14 residues, the cysteine and phenylalanine included. The kept DNA is CDR3 alone, 42 bases in frame from the first base.